The table lists the clone carrying this TCR beta chain with many counts. The antigen is unknown. The data originate from a study of human T cells and chemical hapten exposure. The wider study: Patients were mainly female, each with alopecia areata, totalis or universalis. Notes on the study in general: While controls formed fewer of them, expanded TCRs formed significantly more large CDR3 similarity clusters. All donors were alopecia patients, so their immunity may differ from that of healthy people.

Via MiXCR, TCRdb re-called the RACE reads, giving one row per CDR3 protein. This table has about 250,000 distinct CDR3 sequences, almost 8% appearing once. Indicated time point: pre-sensitization, week 0. Treatment here: therapeutic diphenylcyclopropenone sensitization with weekly scalp DPC. CDR3 length: 13 residues. Germline lookup yields CDR1 SGHTA and CDR2 FQGTGA. The V gene lost 5 bases and the J gene lost 6 bases, with 8 bases spanning the gap. The input for sequencing was whole blood, taken in connection with sensitization to the hapten diphenylcyclopropenone (DPC). This receptor was obtained from a man in his late teens or twenties with alopecia areata. Some clones in this sample may be carry-over from other donors' samples. V and J are TRBV7-3 and TRBJ1-6; D not certain. The chain's CDR3 is CASSATPNSPLHF. The CDR3 region has the DNA TGTGCCAGCAGCGCGACCCCTAATTCACCCCTCCACTTT.